One and the same sample provided the 15 T cell receptor beta chains below, sequenced in a study of response to subunit inactivated influenza vaccine. TCRdb called the RT-PCR reads again in MiXCR, with one record for every CDR3 protein. The sample has about 500,000 distinct CDR3 sequences; 16% are singletons. This specimen was CD4+ T cells sorted from PBMCs, taken 23 to 25 months after vaccination. The receptors were sampled from a man aged 50 to 75 who received an inactivated influenza vaccine.

The rearrangement uses TRBV7-9 and TRBJ2-3; 10 bases agree with TRBD2. From germline, CDR1 is SEHNR and CDR2 FQNEAQ (reference sequence). V lost 5 bases, J lost 14 bases, and 10 bases stayed unmatched. The CDR3 has 13 amino acids. The CDR3 is CASSQESGRATYF. In DNA, the CDR3 is TGTGCCAGCAGCCAAGAAAGCGGGAGGGCCACGTATTTT.

The chain has TRBV4-2 and TRBJ1-1; D is perhaps TRBD1 (5 bases). Trimming pared 4 bases from V and 0 bases from J, leaving 12 bases between. The CDR3 extends over 15 amino acids. Germline CDR1 is LGHNA and CDR2 is YNFKEQ. The CDR3 region is CASSRGDGLNTEAFF. DNA for the CDR3: TGTGCCAGCAGCCGCGGGGACGGACTGAACACTGAAGCTTTCTTT.

The V gene is TRBV27, the J gene TRBJ1-1, with D possibly TRBD1 on 5 matching bases. The ends were cut back, 6 bases at V and 1 base at J, with 15 bases in the middle. The CDR3 has 15 residues. CDR1 and CDR2 (germline): MNHEY, SMNVEV (reference sequence). CDR3 in amino acids: CASRPEGLQNTEAFF. CDR3 DNA sequence: TGTGCCAGCAGGCCCGAGGGGCTACAGAACACTGAAGCTTTCTTT.

The chain combines TRBV12-3 or TRBV12-4 with TRBJ2-5, with 13 bases that match TRBD2. The CDR3 has 15 amino acids. With V trimmed by 6 bases and J by 1 base, 2 bases remained unmatched. CDR3 sequence: CASSRLAGGQETQYF. CDR3 sequence (DNA): TGTGCCAGCAGCCGACTAGCGGGGGGCCAAGAGACCCAGTACTTC.

This chain joins TRBV2 and TRBJ2-1, with TRBD2 matching 12 bases. CDR3 length: 15 amino acids. V dropped 6 bases and J dropped 8; count of bases not matched to a gene: 8. In germline, CDR1 is SNHLY, CDR2 FYNNEI. CDR3 DNA: TGTGCCAGCAGAGATGGGACTAGCGGGTTCCATGAGCAGTTCTTC. As protein: CASRDGTSGFHEQFF.

There are a few counts of this clonotype. The V call is TRBV24-1, the J call TRBJ2-3; TRBD1 aligns across 7 bases. The trim removed 3 bases at V and 3 bases at J, leaving 5 bases unmatched. There are 15 residues in the CDR3. CDR1 is KGHDR and CDR2 is SFDVKD in the germline V gene. CDR3 residues: CATSDPGGRTDTQYF. CDR3 nucleotides: TGTGCCACCAGTGATCCAGGGGGACGGACAGATACGCAGTATTTT.

This clonotype was seen only a few times. The chain carries TRBV7-9 and TRBJ2-2; TRBD2 matches 9 bases. CDR1 is SEHNR, CDR2 FQNEAQ, per germline (reference sequence). This CDR3 region has 16 residues. J lost 7 bases, V lost 2 bases, and 8 bases had no gene match. CDR3 DNA sequence: TGTGCCAGCAGCTTACCGAGCGGGAGGTCTGGCGGGGAGCTGTTTTTT. It codes for CASSLPSGRSGGELFF.

The chain couples TRBV29-1 to TRBJ2-1; 7 bases match TRBD2. Germline V gives CDR1 SQVTM, CDR2 ANQGSEA. The V and J ends lost 6 bases and 7 bases, in that order; junction bases with no gene match: 6. The CDR3 loop spans 12 amino acids. The CDR3 loop reads CSVEGGPNEQFF. The CDR3 DNA is TGCAGCGTCGAGGGAGGGCCAAATGAGCAGTTCTTC.

The rearrangement links TRBV20-1 to TRBJ2-1; D may correspond to TRBD1 or TRBD2 (5 bases each). This CDR3 spans 13 amino acids. V lost 3 bases to trimming and J lost 6 bases, with 12 bases between them. CDR1 is DFQATT, CDR2 SNEGSKA, per germline (reference sequence). The DNA for the CDR3 is TGCAGTGCTAGTGAGGGACCCCGCAATGAGCAGTTCTTC. It encodes CSASEGPRNEQFF.

The rearrangement joins TRBV15 to TRBJ1-6; 7 bases align to TRBD1. Germline values: CDR1 LNHNV, CDR2 YYDKDF (reference sequence). This CDR3 comprises 15 residues. V lost 4 bases, J lost 6 bases, and 6 bases stayed unmatched. The CDR3 DNA reads as TGTGCCACCAGCACGAAGAGGGACAGTAATTCACCCCTCCACTTT. Its protein product is CATSTKRDSNSPLHF.

This clonotype showed up just a few times. The rearrangement joins TRBV6-1 to TRBJ2-6; D possibly corresponds to TRBD2 (6 bases). The CDR3 length is 14 residues. The germline CDR1 and CDR2 sequences are MNHNS and SASEGT. Trimming stripped 7 bases from V and 0 bases from J, with 7 bases between. The CDR3 loop reads CASNSGSGANVLTF. The CDR3 bases are TGTGCCAGCAATAGCGGCTCTGGGGCCAACGTCCTGACTTTC.

The V call is TRBV20-1, the J call TRBJ1-2, with 9 bases identical to TRBD1. Per germline, CDR1 DFQATT and CDR2 SNEGSKA (reference sequence). Losses at the gene ends were 3 bases for V and 5 bases for J; bases not matched to a gene: 4. The CDR3 consists of 13 residues. The CDR3 loop reads CSASTGTGYGYTF. CDR3 coding DNA: TGCAGTGCTAGCACCGGGACAGGGTATGGCTACACCTTC.

This clonotype was observed a handful of times. The V call is TRBV9, the J call TRBJ2-1; D is perhaps TRBD1 (6 bases). The CDR3 length is 15 residues. CDR1 SGDLS and CDR2 YYNGEE come from the germline V gene. V was trimmed by 4 bases and J by 3 bases, leaving 14 bases between them. CDR3 loop: CASSQTGFDYNEQFF. Here the CDR3 DNA reads TGTGCCAGCAGCCAAACAGGGTTTGACTACAATGAGCAGTTCTTC.

The sample holds a few counts of this clonotype. This chain connects TRBV14 to TRBJ1-4; D call uncertain. Germline loops: CDR1 SGHDN, CDR2 FVKESK. This CDR3 is built from 17 residues. Trimming cost V 0 bases and J 3 bases, with 14 bases left between them. The CDR3 sequence is CASSQDGGNLANEKLFF. CDR3 DNA sequence: TGTGCCAGCAGCCAAGACGGTGGGAACCTCGCTAATGAAAAACTGTTTTTT.

A few counts support this clonotype. The chain has TRBV5-5 and TRBJ1-5; 10 bases are a match to TRBD1. The V gene end was trimmed by 6 bases and the J gene end by 4 bases; junction bases not matched to a gene: 7. The CDR3 loop spans 15 amino acids. Germline V gene sequence: CDR1 SGHKS, CDR2 YYEKEE (reference sequence). Written as DNA, the CDR3 is TGTGCCAGCAACCTAGGACAGGGGGGGAATCAGCCCCAGCATTTT. It is translated as CASNLGQGGNQPQHF.